The 14 T cell receptor beta chains given below trace back to one sample, sequenced in a study of blood T cell repertoires in COVID-19. Repertoires were generated with immunoSEQ multiplex PCR, while TCRdb's copy carries only in-frame clones and drops some. The sample has roughly 330,000 clones, 83% seen once; the top ten hold about 1.2%. Sequencing was performed on peripheral blood. Receptor source: a woman between 50 and 59 years old with acute or convalescent COVID-19.

This chain uses TRBV27 with TRBJ1-5, with TRBD1 as a possible D gene (5 bases). The CDR3 extends over 13 amino acids. Germline V lookup: CDR1 MNHEY, CDR2 SMNVEV (reference sequence). V gave up 2 bases and J gave up 10 bases, with 12 bases separating them. The chain's CDR3 is CASSLGRANPQHF. CDR3 DNA: TGTGCCAGCAGTTTAGGCAGGGCCAACCCCCAGCATTTT.

The chain combines TRBV4-2 with TRBJ1-2; D not resolved. Trimming shortened V by 2 bases and J by 3 bases, and 10 bases separated the two germline ends. The CDR3 sequence is 14 residues long. From germline, CDR1 is LGHNA and CDR2 YNFKEQ. As DNA, the CDR3 is TGTGCCAGCAGCCAAACGCTAGACGACTATGGCTACACCTTC. Its protein product is CASSQTLDDYGYTF.

This chain joins TRBV6-6 and TRBJ1-2; 7 positions agree with TRBD1. The CDR3 length is 15 residues. With V trimmed by 6 bases and J by 1 base, 8 bases remained unmatched. Per the germline V gene, CDR1 is MNHNY and CDR2 is SVGAGI (reference sequence). The CDR3 loop is CASRDGQAINYGYTF. CDR3 nucleotides: TGTGCCAGCAGAGATGGACAGGCCATTAACTATGGCTACACCTTC.

The genes are TRBV3-1 (or the pseudogene TRBV3-2) and TRBJ2-5; tentatively, D is TRBD2 (5 bases). Germline V lookup: CDR1 LGHDT, CDR2 YNNKEL (reference sequence). V shed 1 base and J shed 4 bases, with 16 bases lying between them. The CDR3 has 16 residues. The CDR3 region has the DNA TGTGCCAGCAGCCAAGTGAGGGAGTCGTTGGGAGAGACCCAGTACTTC. Protein: CASSQVRESLGETQYF.

This clone appeared many times. This chain joins TRBV30 and TRBJ2-5; 7 positions match TRBD1. The trim removed 2 bases at V and 5 bases at J, leaving 5 bases unmatched. CDR3 length: 13 residues. Germline loops: CDR1 GTSNPN, CDR2 SVGIG (reference sequence). The CDR3: CAWSRQGVETQYF. CDR3 coding DNA: TGTGCCTGGAGTCGACAGGGAGTGGAGACCCAGTACTTC. The full variable domain, completed using reference TRBV30 and TRBJ2-5, is SQTIHQWPATLVQPVGSPLSLECTVEGTSNPNLYWYRQAAGRGLQLLFYSVGIGQISSEVPQNLSASRPQDRQFILSSKKLLLSDSGFYLCAWSRQGVETQYFGPGTRLLVL.

The chain uses TRBV3-1 (or the pseudogene TRBV3-2) and TRBJ2-2; D is possibly TRBD2 (6 bases). V was shortened by 3 bases and J by 7 bases, with 21 bases between the two germline ends. The CDR3 loop spans 17 amino acids. The germline V gene encodes CDR1 LGHDT and CDR2 YNNKEL (reference sequence). The CDR3 reads CASSQVRGGSHDGELFF. CDR3 nucleotides: TGTGCCAGCAGCCAGGTCCGTGGAGGGAGTCATGACGGGGAGCTGTTTTTT.

The chain uses TRBV5-1 and TRBJ1-2; 8 bases map to TRBD1. The CDR3 consists of 15 residues. The trim removed 0 bases at V and 4 bases at J, leaving 5 bases unmatched. The V gene's germline CDR1 is SGHRS and CDR2 YFSETQ. The CDR3 sequence is CASSLGTGQGYGYTF. For the CDR3, the DNA is TGCGCCAGCAGCTTGGGGACAGGGCAAGGCTATGGCTACACCTTC. Full variable domain (remainder filled in from reference TRBV5-1 and TRBJ1-2): KAGVTQTPRYLIKTRGQQVTLSCSPISGHRSVSWYQQTPGQGLQFLFEYFSETQRNKGNFPGRFSGRQFSNSRSEMNVSTLELGDSALYLCASSLGTGQGYGYTFGSGTRLTVV.

The chain carries TRBV5-1 and TRBJ2-1, with a weak D call TRBD1 (6 bases). The CDR3 sequence is 16 residues long. V was cut by 3 bases and J by 7 bases, with 20 bases left in between. The V gene's germline CDR1 is SGHRS and CDR2 YFSETQ. CDR3 protein: CASSWSGTPEGNEQFF. CDR3 nucleotide sequence: TGCGCCAGCAGCTGGTCCGGGACACCAGAGGGGAATGAGCAGTTCTTC.

This clone has only a few counts. The chain combines TRBV5-4 with TRBJ2-5; TRBD1 is a possible D gene (6 bases). CDR3 length equals 13 residues. The V end was cut by 4 bases, the J end by 1 base, with 8 bases between. CDR1 is SGHNT, CDR2 YYREEE, per germline (reference sequence). The CDR3 DNA follows: TGTGCCAGCAGCCAGGACAGCCAAGAGACCCAGTACTTC. It encodes CASSQDSQETQYF.

The J gene is TRBJ1-6, the V gene TRBV30; D is undetermined. With 1 base removed from V and 7 bases from J, the gap between germline ends came to 8 bases. CDR1 and CDR2 from the germline V gene are GTSNPN and SVGIG (reference sequence). This CDR3 has 13 residues. Here the CDR3 reads CAWSGSLNSPLHF. CDR3 coding DNA: TGTGCCTGGAGTGGGTCACTCAATTCACCCCTCCACTTT.

The rearrangement joins TRBV7-2 to TRBJ2-1; perhaps TRBD2 as D (6 bases). Trimming took 5 bases from V and 9 from J, leaving 17 bases between them. CDR3 length: 14 amino acids. Germline V gives CDR1 SGHTA, CDR2 FQGNSA. This chain's CDR3 is CASSLWVLGGEQFF. The CDR3 nucleotides are TGTGCCAGCAGCCTATGGGTCTTGGGGGGTGAGCAGTTCTTC.

The chain couples TRBV27 to TRBJ2-7, with TRBD1 as a possible D gene (6 bases). Germline assignment: CDR1 MNHEY and CDR2 SMNVEV (reference sequence). V lost 5 bases, J lost 3 bases, and 11 bases lay in between. The CDR3 extends over 13 amino acids. The chain's CDR3 is CASSPQTGYEQYF. For the CDR3, the DNA is TGTGCCAGCAGTCCACAGACAGGCTACGAGCAGTACTTC.

V usage is TRBV12-3 or TRBV12-4 and J usage is TRBJ1-2; 8 bases are a match to TRBD1. V shed 6 bases and J 6 bases; nucleotides not matched to a gene: 3. This CDR3 comprises 12 residues. The CDR3, as DNA: TGTGCCAGCAGCCTGGACAGGGATGGCTACACCTTC. This gives the protein CASSLDRDGYTF.

The count of this clone is one. The chain employs TRBV7-2 and TRBJ1-5, with 7 bases matching TRBD1. The CDR3 covers 14 residues. Germline values: CDR1 SGHTA, CDR2 FQGNSA. The J segment lost 3 bases and the V segment lost 4 bases, leaving 3 bases of the junction unmatched. The CDR3: CASSSDRANQPQHF. CDR3 nucleotides: TGTGCCAGCAGCTCCGACAGGGCCAATCAGCCCCAGCATTTT.